This TCR beta chain was sequenced for a study of T cells after yellow fever vaccination. Study details: Researchers used SMART-Seq v4 Ultra Low Input to prepare fractions that had low cell numbers. Study-wide points: Most primary-vaccination clones recurred post-booster (around 95% CD4, over 70% CD8).

They built TCR cDNA with 5'RACE template switching, a step that put in a universal primer site and UMIs. TCRdb re-called the 5' RACE reads with MiXCR, one entry per CDR3 protein. There are hundreds of thousands of distinct CDR3 sequences in the sample; roughly 8.7% occur only once, and roughly 18% lies in the top ten. V was clipped by 6 bases and J by 3 bases, with 12 bases between them. CDR1 and CDR2 (germline): MNHEY, SVGEGT. This CDR3 region has 14 residues. This clonotype was counted only a few times. Its target is not known. The chain has TRBV6-2 or TRBV6-3 and TRBJ1-5, with a possible D match to TRBD1 (6 bases). This material consisted of PBMCs, taken on the day of the first yellow fever vaccination. The TCR was taken from a man between 18 and 29 years old who received the YFV17D yellow fever vaccine. CDR3 amino acids: CASSDTGYNQPQHF. As DNA, the CDR3 is TGTGCCAGCAGCGATACAGGGTACAATCAGCCCCAGCATTTT.